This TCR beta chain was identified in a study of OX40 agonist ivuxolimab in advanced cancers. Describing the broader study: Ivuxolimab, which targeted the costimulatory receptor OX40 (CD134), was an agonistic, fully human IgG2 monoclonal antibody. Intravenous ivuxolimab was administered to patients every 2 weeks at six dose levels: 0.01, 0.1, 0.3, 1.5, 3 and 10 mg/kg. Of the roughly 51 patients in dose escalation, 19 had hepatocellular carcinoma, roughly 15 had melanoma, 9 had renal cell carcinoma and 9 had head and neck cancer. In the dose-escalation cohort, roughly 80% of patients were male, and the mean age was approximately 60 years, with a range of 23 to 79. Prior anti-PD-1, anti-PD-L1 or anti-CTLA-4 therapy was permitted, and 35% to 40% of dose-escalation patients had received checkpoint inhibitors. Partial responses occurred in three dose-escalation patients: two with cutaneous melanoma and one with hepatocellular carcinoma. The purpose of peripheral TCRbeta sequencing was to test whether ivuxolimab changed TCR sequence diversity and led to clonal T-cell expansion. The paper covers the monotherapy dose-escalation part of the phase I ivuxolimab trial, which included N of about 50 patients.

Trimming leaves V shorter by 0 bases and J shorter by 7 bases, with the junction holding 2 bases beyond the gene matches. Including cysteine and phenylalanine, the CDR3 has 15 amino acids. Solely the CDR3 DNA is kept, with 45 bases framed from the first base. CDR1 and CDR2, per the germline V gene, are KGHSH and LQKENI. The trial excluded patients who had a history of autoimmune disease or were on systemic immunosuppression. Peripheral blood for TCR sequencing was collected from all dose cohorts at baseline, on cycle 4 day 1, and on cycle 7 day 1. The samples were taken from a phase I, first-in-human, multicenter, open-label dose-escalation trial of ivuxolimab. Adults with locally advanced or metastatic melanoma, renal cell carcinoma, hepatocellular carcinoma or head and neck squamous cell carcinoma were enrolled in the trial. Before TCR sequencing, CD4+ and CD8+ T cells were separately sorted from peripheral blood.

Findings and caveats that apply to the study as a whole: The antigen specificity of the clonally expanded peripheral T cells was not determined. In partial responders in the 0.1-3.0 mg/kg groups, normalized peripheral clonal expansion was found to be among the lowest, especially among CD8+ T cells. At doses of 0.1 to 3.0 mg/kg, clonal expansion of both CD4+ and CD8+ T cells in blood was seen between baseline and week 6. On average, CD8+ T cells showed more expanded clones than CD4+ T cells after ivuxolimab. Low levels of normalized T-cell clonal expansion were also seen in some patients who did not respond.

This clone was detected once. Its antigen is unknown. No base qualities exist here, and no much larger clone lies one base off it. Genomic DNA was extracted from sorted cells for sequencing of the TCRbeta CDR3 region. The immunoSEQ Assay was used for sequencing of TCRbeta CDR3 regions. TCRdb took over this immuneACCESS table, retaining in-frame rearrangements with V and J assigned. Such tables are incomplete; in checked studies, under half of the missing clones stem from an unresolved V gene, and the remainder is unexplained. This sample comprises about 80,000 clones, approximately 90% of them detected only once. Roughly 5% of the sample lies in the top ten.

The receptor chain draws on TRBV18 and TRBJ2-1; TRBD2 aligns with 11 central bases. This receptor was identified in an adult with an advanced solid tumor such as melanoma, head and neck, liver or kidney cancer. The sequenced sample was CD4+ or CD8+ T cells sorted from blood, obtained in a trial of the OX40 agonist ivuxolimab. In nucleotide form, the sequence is TGTGCCAGCTCACCACCGGCTAGCGGGAGGAATGAGCAGTTCTTC. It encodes CASSPPASGRNEQFF.